This T cell receptor beta chain was sequenced for a study of OX40 agonist ivuxolimab in advanced cancers. Study in general: Patients treated during dose escalation were battling hepatocellular carcinoma, melanoma, renal cell or head and neck cancer.

Trimming took 7 bases from V and 1 from J; bases not matched to a gene: 6. The V gene's germline CDR1 is LNHDA and CDR2 SQIVND (reference sequence). There are 15 residues in the CDR3. Findings and caveats of the study: Both CD4+ and CD8+ T cell populations in blood had undergone clonal expansion by week 6 at 0.1 to 3.0 mg/kg.

Method: immunoSEQ multiplex PCR; TCRdb's copy keeps in-frame clones and lacks some. The table has some 66,000 clones, roughly 90% seen once; the top ten hold roughly 0.27%. Points on this clone: Its antigen is as yet unknown.

The chain couples TRBV19 to TRBJ2-3, with 9 bases lining up with TRBD1. The receptor comes from an adult with an advanced solid tumor such as melanoma, head and neck, liver or kidney cancer. The sequencing used CD4+ or CD8+ T cells sorted from blood, collected in a trial of the OX40 agonist ivuxolimab. The CDR3, as DNA: TGTGCCAGTACACAGGGGGCATCCCGCACAGATACGCAGTATTTT. As protein: CASTQGASRTDTQYF.